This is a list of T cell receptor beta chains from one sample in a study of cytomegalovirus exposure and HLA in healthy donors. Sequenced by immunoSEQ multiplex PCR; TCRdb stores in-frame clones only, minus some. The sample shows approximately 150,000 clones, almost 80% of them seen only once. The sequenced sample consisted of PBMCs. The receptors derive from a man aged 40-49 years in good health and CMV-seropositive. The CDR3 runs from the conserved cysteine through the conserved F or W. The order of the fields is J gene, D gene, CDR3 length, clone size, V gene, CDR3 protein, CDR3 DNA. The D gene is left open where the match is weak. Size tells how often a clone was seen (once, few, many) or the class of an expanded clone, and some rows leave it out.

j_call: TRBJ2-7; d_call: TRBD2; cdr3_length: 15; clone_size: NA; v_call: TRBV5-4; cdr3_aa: CASSLSGGRSYEQYF; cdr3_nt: TGTGCCAGCAGCTTGTCGGGGGGAAGGTCCTACGAGCAGTACTTC
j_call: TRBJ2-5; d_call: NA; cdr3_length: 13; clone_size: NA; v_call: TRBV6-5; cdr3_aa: CASSYLDSRSQYF; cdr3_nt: TGTGCCAGCAGTTACCTTGACAGTCGGAGTCAGTACTTC
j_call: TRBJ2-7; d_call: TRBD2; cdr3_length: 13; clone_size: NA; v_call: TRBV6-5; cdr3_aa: CASSKGLAGGQYF; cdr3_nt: TGTGCCAGCAGTAAGGGACTAGCGGGAGGACAGTACTTC
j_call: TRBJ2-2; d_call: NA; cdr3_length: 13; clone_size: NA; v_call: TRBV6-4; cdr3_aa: CASSDSSTGELFF; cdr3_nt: TGTGCCAGCAGTGACTCGAGCACCGGGGAGCTGTTTTTT
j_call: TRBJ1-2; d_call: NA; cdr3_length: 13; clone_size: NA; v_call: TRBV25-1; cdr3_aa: CASGLNGGRGYTF; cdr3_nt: TGTGCCAGCGGACTTAACGGGGGACGTGGCTACACCTTC
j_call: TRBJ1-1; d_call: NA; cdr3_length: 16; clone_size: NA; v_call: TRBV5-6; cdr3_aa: CASSFLGRRLNTEAFF; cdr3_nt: TGTGCCAGCAGCTTTCTGGGGAGAAGACTGAACACTGAAGCTTTCTTT
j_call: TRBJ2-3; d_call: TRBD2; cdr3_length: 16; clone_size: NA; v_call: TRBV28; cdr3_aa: CAGSGLAGDVTDTQYF; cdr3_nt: TGTGCCGGTTCGGGACTAGCGGGAGATGTAACAGATACGCAGTATTTT
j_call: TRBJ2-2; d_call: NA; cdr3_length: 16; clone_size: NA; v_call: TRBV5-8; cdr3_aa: CASSFLDRINTGELFF; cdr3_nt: TGTGCCAGCAGCTTCCTCGACAGGATCAACACCGGGGAGCTGTTTTTT
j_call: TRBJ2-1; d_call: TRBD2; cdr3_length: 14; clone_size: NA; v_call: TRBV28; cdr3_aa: CASCGTTLYNEQFF; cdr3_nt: TGTGCCAGCTGCGGGACTACGCTCTACAATGAGCAGTTCTTC
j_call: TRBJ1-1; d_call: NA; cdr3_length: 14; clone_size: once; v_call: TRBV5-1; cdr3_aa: CASSLGGMNTEAFF; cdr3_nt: TGCGCCAGCAGCCTAGGGGGAATGAACACTGAAGCTTTCTTT
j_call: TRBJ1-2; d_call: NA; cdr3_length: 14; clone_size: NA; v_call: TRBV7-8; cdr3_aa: CASSAQIMNYGYTF; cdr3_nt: TGTGCCAGCAGCGCCCAGATTATGAACTATGGCTACACCTTC
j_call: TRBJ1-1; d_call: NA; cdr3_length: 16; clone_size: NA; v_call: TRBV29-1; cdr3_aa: CSASTGYVVLNTEAFF; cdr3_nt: TGCAGCGCCTCGACTGGATACGTAGTCTTGAACACTGAAGCTTTCTTT
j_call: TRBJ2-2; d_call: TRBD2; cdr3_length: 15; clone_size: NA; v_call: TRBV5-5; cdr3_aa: CASGGGRVNTGELFF; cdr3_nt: TGTGCCAGTGGCGGCGGGAGGGTAAACACCGGGGAGCTGTTTTTT
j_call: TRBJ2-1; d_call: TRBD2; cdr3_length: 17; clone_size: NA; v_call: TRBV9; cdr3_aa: CASSGRLAANSYNEQFF; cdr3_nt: TGTGCCAGCAGCGGAAGACTAGCGGCAAACTCCTACAATGAGCAGTTCTTC
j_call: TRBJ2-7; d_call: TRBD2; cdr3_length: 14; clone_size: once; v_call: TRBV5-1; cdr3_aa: CASSSTSGMWEQYF; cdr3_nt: TGCGCCAGCAGCTCAACTAGCGGGATGTGGGAGCAGTACTTC
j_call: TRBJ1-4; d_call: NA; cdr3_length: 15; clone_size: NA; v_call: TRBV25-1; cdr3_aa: CASSEYGRGWEKLFF; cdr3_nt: TGTGCCAGCAGTGAATACGGCAGGGGCTGGGAAAAACTGTTTTTT
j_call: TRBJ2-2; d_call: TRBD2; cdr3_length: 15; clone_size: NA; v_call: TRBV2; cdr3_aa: CASRDGLAGTGELFF; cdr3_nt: TGTGCCAGCAGGGATGGACTAGCCGGAACCGGGGAGCTGTTTTTT
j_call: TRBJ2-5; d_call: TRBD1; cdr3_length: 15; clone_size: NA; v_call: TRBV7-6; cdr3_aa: CASSLWTGGQETQYF; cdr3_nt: TGTGCCAGCAGCTTATGGACAGGAGGCCAAGAGACCCAGTACTTC
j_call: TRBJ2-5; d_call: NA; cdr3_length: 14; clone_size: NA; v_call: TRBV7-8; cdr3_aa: CASSLVPGQETQYF; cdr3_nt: TGTGCCAGCAGCTTAGTGCCCGGCCAAGAGACCCAGTACTTC
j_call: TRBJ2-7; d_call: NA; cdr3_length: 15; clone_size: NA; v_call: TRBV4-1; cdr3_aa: CASSQGQGIFQEQYF; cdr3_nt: TGCGCCAGCAGCCAAGGCCAGGGGATTTTCCAGGAGCAGTACTTC
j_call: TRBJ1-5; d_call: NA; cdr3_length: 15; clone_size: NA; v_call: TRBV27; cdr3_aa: CASSPTGQSNQPQHF; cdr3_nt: TGTGCCAGCAGTCCCACGGGACAAAGCAATCAGCCCCAGCATTTT
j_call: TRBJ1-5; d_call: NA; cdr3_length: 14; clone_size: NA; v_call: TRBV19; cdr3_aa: CASRFRGGNQPQHF; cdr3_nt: TGTGCCAGCAGATTTAGGGGTGGCAATCAGCCCCAGCATTTT
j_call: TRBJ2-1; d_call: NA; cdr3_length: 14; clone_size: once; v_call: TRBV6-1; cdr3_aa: CASFGTGVGNEQFF; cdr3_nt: TGTGCCAGCTTCGGAACGGGGGTAGGAAATGAGCAGTTCTTC
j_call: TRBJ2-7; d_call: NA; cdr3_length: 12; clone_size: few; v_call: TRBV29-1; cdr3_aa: CSVEKSDYEQYF; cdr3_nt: TGCAGCGTTGAAAAGTCAGACTACGAGCAGTACTTC
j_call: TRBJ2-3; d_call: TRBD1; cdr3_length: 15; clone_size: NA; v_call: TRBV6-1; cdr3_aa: CASSSRDRHTDTQYF; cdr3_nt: TGTGCCAGCAGTTCCCGGGACAGGCACACAGATACGCAGTATTTT
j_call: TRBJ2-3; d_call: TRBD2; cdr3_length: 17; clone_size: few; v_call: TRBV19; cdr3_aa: CASWGRLAGGEADTQYF; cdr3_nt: TGTGCCTCGTGGGGGAGACTAGCGGGAGGGGAAGCAGATACGCAGTATTTT
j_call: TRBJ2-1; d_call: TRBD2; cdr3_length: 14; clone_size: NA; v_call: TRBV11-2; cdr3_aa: CASSPGGLYNEQFF; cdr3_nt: TGTGCCAGCAGCCCGGGAGGCCTCTACAATGAGCAGTTCTTC
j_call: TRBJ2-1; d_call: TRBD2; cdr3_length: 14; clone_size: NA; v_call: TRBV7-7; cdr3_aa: CASSIGLAGNEQFF; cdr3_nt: TGTGCTAGCAGCATAGGACTAGCGGGCAATGAGCAGTTCTTC
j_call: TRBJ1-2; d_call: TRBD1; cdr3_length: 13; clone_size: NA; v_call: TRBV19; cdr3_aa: CASSIRGTAGYTF; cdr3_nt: TGTGCCAGTAGTATTCGAGGGACAGCTGGCTACACCTTC
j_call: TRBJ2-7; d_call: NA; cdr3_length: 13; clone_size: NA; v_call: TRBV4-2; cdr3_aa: CASSPGDTYEQYF; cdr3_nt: TGTGCCAGCAGCCCCGGGGACACCTACGAGCAGTACTTC
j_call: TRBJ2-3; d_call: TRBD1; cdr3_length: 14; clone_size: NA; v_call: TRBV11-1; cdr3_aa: CASSPGQGTDTQYF; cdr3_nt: TGTGCCAGCAGCCCCGGACAGGGCACAGATACGCAGTATTTT
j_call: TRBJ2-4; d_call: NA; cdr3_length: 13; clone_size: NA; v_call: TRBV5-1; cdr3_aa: CASSSLAKNIQYF; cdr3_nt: TGCGCCAGCAGCTCCTTAGCCAAAAACATTCAGTACTTC
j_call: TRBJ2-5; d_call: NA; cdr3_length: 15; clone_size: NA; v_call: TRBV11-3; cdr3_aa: CASSPPGGRRETQYF; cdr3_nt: TGTGCCAGCAGCCCCCCAGGGGGGAGGAGAGAGACCCAGTACTTC
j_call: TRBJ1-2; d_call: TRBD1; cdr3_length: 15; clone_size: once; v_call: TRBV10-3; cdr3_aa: CAISPLGTGSYGYTF; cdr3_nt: TGTGCCATCAGTCCTCTCGGGACAGGGAGCTATGGCTACACCTTC
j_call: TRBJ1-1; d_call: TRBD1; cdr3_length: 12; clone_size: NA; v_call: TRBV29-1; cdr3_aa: CSGMDRDTEAFF; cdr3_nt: TGCAGCGGGATGGACAGGGACACTGAAGCTTTCTTT
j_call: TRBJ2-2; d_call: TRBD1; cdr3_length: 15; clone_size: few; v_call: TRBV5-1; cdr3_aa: CASSPGQGNTGELFF; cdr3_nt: TGCGCCAGCAGCCCGGGACAGGGGAACACCGGGGAGCTGTTTTTT
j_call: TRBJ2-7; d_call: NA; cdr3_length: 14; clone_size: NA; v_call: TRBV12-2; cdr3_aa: CASRPDYRSYEQYF; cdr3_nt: TGTGCAAGTCGACCCGACTACAGATCCTACGAGCAGTACTTC
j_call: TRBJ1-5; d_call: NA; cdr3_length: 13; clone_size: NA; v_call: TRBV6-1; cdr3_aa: CASRFQGRQPQHF; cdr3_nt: TGTGCCAGTAGATTTCAGGGTCGACAGCCCCAGCATTTT
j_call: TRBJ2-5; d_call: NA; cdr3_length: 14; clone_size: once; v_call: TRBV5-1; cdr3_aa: CASSLGQQGLEQYF; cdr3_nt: TGCGCCAGCAGCTTAGGACAGCAAGGGTTAGAGCAGTACTTC
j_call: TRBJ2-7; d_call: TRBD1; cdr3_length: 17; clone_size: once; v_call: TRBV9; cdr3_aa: CASSATPPGQGVYEQYF; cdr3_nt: TGTGCCAGCAGCGCGACGCCCCCGGGACAGGGGGTCTACGAGCAGTACTTC
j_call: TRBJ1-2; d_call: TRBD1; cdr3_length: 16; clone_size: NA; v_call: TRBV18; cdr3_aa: CASSLDRGAPIGGYTF; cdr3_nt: TGTGCCAGCTCACTGGACAGGGGAGCTCCTATCGGTGGCTACACCTTC
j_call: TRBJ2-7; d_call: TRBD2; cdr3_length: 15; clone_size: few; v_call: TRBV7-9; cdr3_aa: CASSLETSGSYEQYF; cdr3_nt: TGTGCCAGCAGCTTAGAGACTAGCGGCTCCTACGAGCAGTACTTC
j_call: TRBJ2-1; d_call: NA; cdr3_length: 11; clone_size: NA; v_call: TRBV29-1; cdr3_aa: CSAGIYNEQFF; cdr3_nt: TGCAGCGCGGGGATTTACAATGAGCAGTTCTTC
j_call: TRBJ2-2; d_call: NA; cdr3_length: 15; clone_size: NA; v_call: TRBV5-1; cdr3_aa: CASSLVWRNTGELFF; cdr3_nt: TGCGCCAGCAGCTTGGTGTGGAGAAACACCGGGGAGCTGTTTTTT
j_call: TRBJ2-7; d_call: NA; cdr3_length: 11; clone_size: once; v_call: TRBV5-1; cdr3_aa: CASSLWGEQYF; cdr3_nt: TGCGCCAGCAGCCTTTGGGGCGAGCAGTACTTC
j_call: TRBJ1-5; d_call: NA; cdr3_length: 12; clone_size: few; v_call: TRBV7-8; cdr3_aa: CASSNRNQPQHF; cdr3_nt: TGTGCCAGCAGCAACAGAAATCAGCCCCAGCATTTT